This note documents a single TCR beta chain sequence. Its matching antigen is unknown. This sample stems from a study of cytotoxic CD8 clonotypes in ibrutinib-treated CLL. The study's findings and limits: T-cell clonality at baseline went above that of age-matched healthy donors and rose and fell with circulating CD8+ T-cell counts. Under treatment, the uncommon public clonotypes either contracted or remained stable.

The data were produced by immunoSEQ multiplex PCR, yet TCRdb's version contains in-frame clones alone and is incomplete. Of some 25,000 clones detected, 78% appear once; the ten largest clones hold roughly 9.5%. V lost 1 base, J lost 4 bases, and 10 bases lay in between. The CDR3 loop spans 14 amino acids. Germline V lookup: CDR1 SGHTA, CDR2 FQGNSA. The rearrangement links TRBV7-2 to TRBJ1-2, with D possibly being TRBD1 (5 bases). The sample was PBMCs, taken before ibrutinib treatment. This receptor was obtained from a human donor with chronic lymphocytic leukemia. DNA for the CDR3: TGTGCCAGCAGCTTAGGGCAGGGTTTCTATGGCTACACCTTC. This gives the protein CASSLGQGFYGYTF.